One and the same sample provided the 11 T cell receptor beta chains below, sequenced in a study of shared clonotypes between healthy human individuals. Produced via immunoSEQ multiplex PCR; TCRdb's table is partial and in-frame only. The table records about 980,000 clones, approximately 80% of them present only once. The material sequenced was memory CD4+ T cells sorted from blood. As to subset: CD45RA-negative fraction. These receptors all stem from a man younger than 35 in good health.

The chain employs TRBV6-6 and TRBJ2-7, with D possibly matching TRBD1 (5 bases). The CDR3 loop spans 15 amino acids. The germline CDR1 and CDR2 sequences are MNHNY and SVGAGI (reference sequence). Trimming pared 4 bases from V and 3 bases from J, leaving 16 bases between. CDR3 DNA sequence: TGTGCCAGCAGTTCCCGGCAGGGCTTCCTCTACGAGCAGTACTTC. Protein sequence: CASSSRQGFLYEQYF.

This sequence joins TRBV6-1 and TRBJ1-5; unclear D gene. The CDR3 totals 14 residues. Germline assignment: CDR1 MNHNS and CDR2 SASEGT. The V end lost 3 bases, the J end lost 3 bases, and 9 bases lay between the germline ends. The CDR3 coding sequence is TGTGCCAGCAGTGACAAGACCGCCAATCAGCCCCAGCATTTT. Its translation is CASSDKTANQPQHF.

The CDR3 DNA reads as TGCAGCGTTCGGGGGGGCGCAGATACGCAGTATTTT. Protein product: CSVRGGADTQYF. The chain carries TRBV29-1 and TRBJ2-3; 8 bases agree with TRBD2. Germline V lookup: CDR1 SQVTM, CDR2 ANQGSEA. V shed 5 bases and J 4 bases; nucleotides not matched to a gene: 2. The CDR3 length is 12 residues.

At least ten counts were recorded for this clone. V and J are TRBV4-3 and TRBJ2-1, with 7 bases fitting TRBD2. This CDR3 region has 15 residues. CDR1 is LGHNA and CDR2 is YSLEER in the germline V gene. V shed 0 bases, J shed 10 bases, and the junction held 9 bases outside the gene matches. The CDR3 protein is CASSQDVTTSREQFF. The CDR3 bases are TGCGCCAGCAGCCAAGATGTGACGACTAGCAGGGAGCAGTTCTTC.

CDR3 residues: CASSYTRQGRNSPLHF. CDR3 DNA sequence: TGTGCCAGCAGTTACACCCGACAGGGGAGGAATTCACCCCTCCACTTT. The chain links TRBV6-5 to TRBJ1-6; 8 bases map to TRBD1. Germline CDR1 MNHEY, CDR2 SVGAGI. Trimming removed 2 bases from V and 7 bases from J; junction bases left unmatched: 7. CDR3 length: 16 amino acids.

This chain links TRBV5-6 with TRBJ1-5; D is unresolved. The CDR3 covers 14 residues. Trimming removed 4 bases from V and 5 bases from J, with 13 bases in between. From germline, CDR1 is SGHDT and CDR2 YYEEEE. The CDR3 region is CASSGGLPHQPQHF. The DNA of the CDR3 is TGTGCCAGCAGCGGCGGACTTCCTCATCAGCCCCAGCATTTT.

To note about this clone: Other DNA sequences within the sample encode an identical CDR3. The CDR3 here is CASSFSSDTEAFF. The CDR3 DNA is TGCGCCAGCAGCTTTAGTAGCGATACTGAAGCTTTCTTT. This chain links TRBV5-1 with TRBJ1-1; D not resolved. The germline gives CDR1 SGHRS, CDR2 YFSETQ. V was trimmed by 2 bases and J by 5 bases, leaving 10 bases between them. The CDR3 runs 13 residues.

The chain employs TRBV5-1 and TRBJ2-7; the match to TRBD1 covers 9 bases. The CDR3 sequence is 14 residues long. Germline V CDR1 and CDR2: SGHRS, YFSETQ. V lost 4 bases and J lost 4; bases outside the gene matches: 6. CDR3 residues: CASSRGQGIYEQYF. The CDR3 DNA is TGCGCCAGCAGCAGGGGACAGGGAATATACGAGCAGTACTTC.

The rearrangement joins TRBV10-3 to TRBJ2-7; D could derive from TRBD1 or TRBD2 (5 bases each). Germline loops: CDR1 ENHRY, CDR2 SYGVKD. V lost 6 bases to trimming and J lost 3 bases, with 15 bases between them. This CDR3 has 14 residues. The CDR3 coding sequence is TGTGCCATCAGAAACGGGACGGCGGGCTACGAGCAGTACTTC. Translated, it gives CAIRNGTAGYEQYF.

The V and J genes are TRBV4-3 and TRBJ1-5; D possibly corresponds to TRBD1 (5 bases). This CDR3 region has 18 residues. V was cut by 0 bases and J by 0 bases, with 15 bases left in between. Germline values: CDR1 LGHNA, CDR2 YSLEER. The DNA of the CDR3 is TGCGCCAGCAGCCAAGATCTTGGGGGTTTCAATAGCAATCAGCCCCAGCATTTT. It translates to CASSQDLGGFNSNQPQHF.

The chain employs TRBV5-1 and TRBJ2-5, with TRBD2 identical over 10 bases. The CDR3 consists of 18 residues. The trim removed 0 bases at V and 5 bases at J, leaving 13 bases unmatched. Germline V gene data show CDR1 as SGHRS and CDR2 as YFSETQ. CDR3 coding DNA: TGCGCCAGCAGCTTGGAGGGTCTAGCGGGAGTTCGAGTGGAGACCCAGTACTTC. Residues: CASSLEGLAGVRVETQYF. The full variable domain, its missing parts supplied by reference TRBV5-1 and TRBJ2-5, is KAGVTQTPRYLIKTRGQQVTLSCSPISGHRSVSWYQQTPGQGLQFLFEYFSETQRNKGNFPGRFSGRQFSNSRSEMNVSTLELGDSALYLCASSLEGLAGVRVETQYFGPGTRLLVL.